This T cell receptor beta chain is drawn from a study of T cells in Graves' hyperthyroidism and ophthalmopathy. Study outcomes and limitations: Patients with ophthalmopathy were separated from those with stable hyperthyroidism by a 13 V-J model. Model-based prediction identified ophthalmopathy a median around 6.7 months prior to its onset.

J gave up 3 bases and V 6 bases, and 5 bases lay outside the gene matches. The CDR3 totals 14 residues. Germline-derived CDR1 and CDR2 are MNHEY and SMNVEV (reference sequence). Pregnant or lactating patients were excluded, as were those with uncontrolled infection or other autoimmune disease. Diagnostic decisions used clinical symptoms, serum thyroxine and TRAb, thyroid ultrasound and orbital computed tomography. Amplified TCR beta CDR3 regions came from RNA transcripts. HTBI primers were used for first-round RT-PCR of the TCR CDR3. Each CDR3 protein gets one entry after TCRdb re-called the multiplex PCR reads with MiXCR. The sample contains 500,000 to 800,000 distinct CDR3 sequences, nearly 45% of which appear only once. With regard to this clonotype: The target antigen is unknown.

The receptor's source is an adult man with Graves' disease, either hyperthyroidism or ophthalmopathy (not recorded which). Sequenced: peripheral blood or thyroid tissue (not recorded which). This rearrangement joins TRBV27 to TRBJ1-5, with 7 bases that match TRBD1. The CDR3 DNA sequence: TGTGCCAGCAGCTTGCAGGGGGACAATCAGCCCCAGCATTTT. Protein sequence: CASSLQGDNQPQHF.